The clone carrying this T cell receptor beta chain was observed at least ten times. This sample stems from a study of post-analysis software for immune sequencing data. This CDR3 contains 15 residues. V lost 2 bases, J lost 5 bases, and 7 bases stayed unmatched. Germline CDR1 reads SGHTA; CDR2 reads FQGTGA. Prepared TCR beta cDNA libraries contained unique molecular identifiers. TCRdb reanalysed the PCR reads using MiXCR and keeps one entry per CDR3 protein. The data hold roughly 150,000 distinct CDR3 sequences, with around 36% observed a single time. Specimen: blood, collected after autologous hematopoietic stem cell transplantation. This rearrangement joins TRBV7-3 to TRBJ2-5, with TRBD2 matching 8 bases. The clonotype comes from a girl between 10 and 17 years old with multiple sclerosis. The CDR3 protein is CASSLLAGEGETQYF. The CDR3 DNA reads as TGTGCCAGCAGCTTACTAGCGGGTGAGGGTGAGACCCAGTACTTC.